This entry is about one T cell receptor beta chain. The antigen is unknown. These data originate in a study of cytomegalovirus exposure and HLA in healthy donors. General study findings and limits: Researchers counted 164 TCR beta chains as cytomegalovirus-associated.

Researchers ran the PCR with 60 Vbeta and 13 Jbeta primers. Clones were sequenced by immunoSEQ multiplex PCR, and TCRdb holds only the in-frame ones, with some missing. The top ten hold over 5% of the sample, which has 84,000 or so clones, 62% seen once. Although they were nominally healthy when sampled, donors likely had unrecorded immune exposures. The CDR3 covers 15 residues. Germline CDR1 SGHVS, CDR2 FQNEAQ. V was trimmed by 4 bases and J by 2 bases, leaving 12 bases between them. The sequenced sample was PBMCs. The sequence was collected from a woman aged 30 to 39 in good health and CMV-seropositive. This chain uses TRBV7-8 with TRBJ1-3, with D perhaps TRBD1 (5 bases). CDR3 protein: CASSYLGGAGNTIYF. CDR3 DNA sequence: TGTGCCAGCAGCTACCTGGGGGGAGCTGGAAACACCATATATTTT. Based on the CDR3 plus reference TRBV7-8 and TRBJ1-3, the full variable domain is GAGVSQSPRYKVAKRGQDVALRCDPISGHVSLFWYQQALGQGPEFLTYFQNEAQLDKSGLPSDRFFAERPEGSVSTLKIQRTQQEDSAVYLCASSYLGGAGNTIYFGEGSWLTVV.